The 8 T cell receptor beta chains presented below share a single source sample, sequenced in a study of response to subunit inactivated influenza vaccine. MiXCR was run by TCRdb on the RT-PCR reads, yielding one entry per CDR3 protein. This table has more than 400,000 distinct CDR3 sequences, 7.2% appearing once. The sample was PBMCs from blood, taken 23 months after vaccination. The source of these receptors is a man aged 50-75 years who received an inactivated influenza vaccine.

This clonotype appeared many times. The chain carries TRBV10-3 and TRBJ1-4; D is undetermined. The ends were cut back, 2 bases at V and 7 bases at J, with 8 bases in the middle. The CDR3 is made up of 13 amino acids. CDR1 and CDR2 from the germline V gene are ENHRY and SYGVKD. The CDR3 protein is CAISENIAEKLFF. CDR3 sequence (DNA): TGTGCCATCAGTGAGAATATTGCTGAAAAACTGTTTTTT.

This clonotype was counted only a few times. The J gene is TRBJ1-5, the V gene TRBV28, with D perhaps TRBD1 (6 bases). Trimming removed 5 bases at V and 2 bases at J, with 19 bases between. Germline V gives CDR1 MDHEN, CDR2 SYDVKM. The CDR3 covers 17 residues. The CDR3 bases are TGTGCCAGCAGTGACGACAGGTCGGCTACAGGCAATCAGCCCCAGCATTTT. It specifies CASSDDRSATGNQPQHF. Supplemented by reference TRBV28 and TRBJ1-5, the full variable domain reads DVKVTQSSRYLVKRTGEKVFLECVQDMDHENMFWYRQDPGLGLRLIYFSYDVKMKEKGDIPEGYSVSREKKERFSLILESASTNQTSMYLCASSDDRSATGNQPQHFGDGTRLSIL.

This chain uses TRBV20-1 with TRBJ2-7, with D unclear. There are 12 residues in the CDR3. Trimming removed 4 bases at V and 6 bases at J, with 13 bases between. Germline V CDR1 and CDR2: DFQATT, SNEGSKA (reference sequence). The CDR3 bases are TGCAGTGCTAAGTTTCTAAGTTCCGAGCAGTACTTC. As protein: CSAKFLSSEQYF.

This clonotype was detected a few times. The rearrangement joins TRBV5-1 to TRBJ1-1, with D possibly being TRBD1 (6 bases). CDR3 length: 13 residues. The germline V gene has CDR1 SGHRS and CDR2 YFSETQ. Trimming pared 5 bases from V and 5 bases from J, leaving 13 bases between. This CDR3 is CASSSQGGTEAFF. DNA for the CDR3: TGCGCCAGCAGTTCACAGGGTGGGACTGAAGCTTTCTTT.

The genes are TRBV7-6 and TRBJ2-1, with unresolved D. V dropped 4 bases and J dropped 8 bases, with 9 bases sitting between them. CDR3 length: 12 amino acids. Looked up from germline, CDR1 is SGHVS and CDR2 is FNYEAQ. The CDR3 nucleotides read TGTGCCAGCAGCTATCGAAGGGATGAGCAGTTCTTC. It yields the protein CASSYRRDEQFF. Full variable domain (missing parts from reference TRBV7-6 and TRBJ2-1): GAGVSQSPRYKVTKRGQDVALRCDPISGHVSLYWYRQALGQGPEFLTYFNYEAQQDKSGLPNDRFSAERPEGSISTLTIQRTEQRDSAMYRCASSYRRDEQFFGPGTRLTVL.

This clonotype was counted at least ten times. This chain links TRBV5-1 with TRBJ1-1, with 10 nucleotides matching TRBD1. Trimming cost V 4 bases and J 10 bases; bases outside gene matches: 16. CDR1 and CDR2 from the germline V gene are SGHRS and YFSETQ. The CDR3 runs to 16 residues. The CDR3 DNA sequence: TGCGCCAGCAGCCCGGACAGGGGGGTCCGGATTTCGGTAGCTTTCTTT. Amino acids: CASSPDRGVRISVAFF.

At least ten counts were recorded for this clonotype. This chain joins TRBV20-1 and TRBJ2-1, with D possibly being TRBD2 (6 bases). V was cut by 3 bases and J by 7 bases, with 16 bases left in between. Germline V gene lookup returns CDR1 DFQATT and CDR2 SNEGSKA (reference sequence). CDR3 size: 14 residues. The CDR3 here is CSARGTVGLNEQFF. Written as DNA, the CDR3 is TGCAGTGCTAGGGGGACTGTGGGTTTAAATGAGCAGTTCTTC.

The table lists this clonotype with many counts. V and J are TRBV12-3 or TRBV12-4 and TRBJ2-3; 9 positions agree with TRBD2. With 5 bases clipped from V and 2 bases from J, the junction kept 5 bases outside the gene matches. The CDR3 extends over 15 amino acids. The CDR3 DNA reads TGTGCCAGCAGTGTGGGACTAGCTAACACAGATACGCAGTATTTT. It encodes CASSVGLANTDTQYF.